Described below is a single TCR beta chain sequence and its context. Its antigen remains unknown. The same CDR3 also results from other DNA sequences found in this sample. These data originate in a study of radiotherapy plus CTLA-4 blockade in lung cancer. The repertoire was sequenced with immunoSEQ multiplex PCR; TCRdb's copy has only in-frame clones and lacks some. The sample carries roughly 57,000 clones, about 80% recorded once. CDR1 is SGHNT and CDR2 is YYREEE in the germline V gene (reference sequence). Trimming left V 0 bases short and J 1 base short, with 6 bases between. This CDR3 has 14 residues. Study-level points and caveats: Early blood T cell clone changes and increased post-radiation serum interferon-beta were reportedly the strongest response predictors.

The sequenced sample was peripheral blood, obtained from a patient treated with radiotherapy plus ipilimumab. The chain has TRBV5-4 and TRBJ2-3; D is perhaps TRBD2 (6 bases). This TCR came from a human donor with non-small cell lung cancer whose response to radiotherapy plus ipilimumab could not be evaluated. The CDR3 sequence is CASSLASGTDTQYF. As DNA, the CDR3 is TGTGCCAGCAGCTTGGCTAGCGGCACAGATACGCAGTATTTT.